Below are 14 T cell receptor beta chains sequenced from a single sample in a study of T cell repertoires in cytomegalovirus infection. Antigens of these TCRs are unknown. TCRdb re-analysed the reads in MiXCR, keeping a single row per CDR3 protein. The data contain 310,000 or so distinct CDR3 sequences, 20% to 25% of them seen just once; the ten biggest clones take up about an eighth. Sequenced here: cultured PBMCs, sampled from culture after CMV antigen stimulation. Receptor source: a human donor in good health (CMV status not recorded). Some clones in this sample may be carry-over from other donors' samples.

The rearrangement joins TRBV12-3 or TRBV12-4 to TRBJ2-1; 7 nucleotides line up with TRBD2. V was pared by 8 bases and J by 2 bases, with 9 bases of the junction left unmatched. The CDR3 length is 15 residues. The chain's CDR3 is CASGTPGGTYNEQFF. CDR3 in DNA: TGTGCCAGCGGTACCCCGGGAGGTACCTACAATGAGCAGTTCTTC.

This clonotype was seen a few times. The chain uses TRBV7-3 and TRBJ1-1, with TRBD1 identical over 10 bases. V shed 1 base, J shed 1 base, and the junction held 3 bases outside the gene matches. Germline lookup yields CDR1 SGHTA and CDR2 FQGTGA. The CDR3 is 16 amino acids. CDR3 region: CASSLRQGAGNTEAFF. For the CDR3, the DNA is TGTGCCAGCAGCTTAAGACAGGGGGCAGGGAACACTGAAGCTTTCTTT. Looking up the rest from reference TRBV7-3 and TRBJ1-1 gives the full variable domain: GAGVSQTPSNKVTEKGKYVELRCDPISGHTALYWYRQSLGQGPEFLIYFQGTGAADDSGLPNDRFFAVRPEGSVSTLKIQRTERGDSAVYLCASSLRQGAGNTEAFFGQGTRLTVV.

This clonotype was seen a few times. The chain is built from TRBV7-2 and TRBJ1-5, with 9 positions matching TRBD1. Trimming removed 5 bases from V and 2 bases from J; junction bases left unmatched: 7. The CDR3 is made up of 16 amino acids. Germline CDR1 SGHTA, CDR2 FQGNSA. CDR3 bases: TGTGCCAGCAGCGCGTACAGGGGGCAGGGCAATCAGCCCCAGCATTTT. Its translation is CASSAYRGQGNQPQHF.

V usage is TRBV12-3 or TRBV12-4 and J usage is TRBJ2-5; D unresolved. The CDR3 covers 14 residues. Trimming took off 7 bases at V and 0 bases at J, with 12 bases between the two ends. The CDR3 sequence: CASTSRANQETQYF. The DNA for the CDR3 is TGTGCCAGCACGTCACGAGCGAACCAAGAGACCCAGTACTTC.

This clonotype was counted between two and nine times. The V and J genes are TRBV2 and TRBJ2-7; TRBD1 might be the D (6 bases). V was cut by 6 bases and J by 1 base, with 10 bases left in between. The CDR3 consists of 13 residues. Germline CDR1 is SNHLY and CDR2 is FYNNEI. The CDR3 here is CASRPTGSYEQYV. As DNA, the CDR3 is TGTGCCAGCAGGCCCACAGGGTCCTACGAGCAGTACGTC.

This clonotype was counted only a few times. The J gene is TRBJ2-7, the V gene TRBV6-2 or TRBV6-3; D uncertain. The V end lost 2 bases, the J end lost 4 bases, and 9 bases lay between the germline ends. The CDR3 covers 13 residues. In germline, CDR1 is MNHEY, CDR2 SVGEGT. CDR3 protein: CASSYRSGYEQYV. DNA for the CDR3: TGTGCCAGCAGTTACAGGTCTGGGTACGAGCAGTACGTC.

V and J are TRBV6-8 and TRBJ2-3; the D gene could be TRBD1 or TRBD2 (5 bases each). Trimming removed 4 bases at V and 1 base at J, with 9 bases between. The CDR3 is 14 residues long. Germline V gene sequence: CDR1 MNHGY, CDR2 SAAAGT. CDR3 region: CASSSGDRTDTQYF. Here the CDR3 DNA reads TGTGCCAGCAGTTCCGGGGACCGCACAGATACGCAGTATTTT.

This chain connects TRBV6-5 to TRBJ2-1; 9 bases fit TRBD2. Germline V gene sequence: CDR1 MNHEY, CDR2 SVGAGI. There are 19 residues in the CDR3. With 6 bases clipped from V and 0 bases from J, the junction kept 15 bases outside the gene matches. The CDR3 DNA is TGTGCCAGCAGCCGATTTGCTAGCGGGACTCTTAGCTCCTACAATGAGCAGTTCTTC. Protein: CASSRFASGTLSSYNEQFF.

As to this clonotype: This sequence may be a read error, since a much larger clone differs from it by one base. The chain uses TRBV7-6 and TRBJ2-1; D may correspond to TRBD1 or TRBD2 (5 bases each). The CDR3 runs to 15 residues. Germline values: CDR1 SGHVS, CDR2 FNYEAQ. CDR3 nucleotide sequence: TGTGCCAGCAGCTTAGAGTCCGGGACGGACAATGAGCGGTTCTTC. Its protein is CASSLESGTDNERFF.

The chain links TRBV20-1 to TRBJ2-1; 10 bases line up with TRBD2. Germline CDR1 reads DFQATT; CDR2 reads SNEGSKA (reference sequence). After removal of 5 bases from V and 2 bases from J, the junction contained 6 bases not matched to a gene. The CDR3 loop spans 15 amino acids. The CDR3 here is CSAGLAGVTYNEQFF. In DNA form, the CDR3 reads TGCAGTGCTGGCCTAGCGGGAGTCACCTACAATGAGCAGTTCTTC.

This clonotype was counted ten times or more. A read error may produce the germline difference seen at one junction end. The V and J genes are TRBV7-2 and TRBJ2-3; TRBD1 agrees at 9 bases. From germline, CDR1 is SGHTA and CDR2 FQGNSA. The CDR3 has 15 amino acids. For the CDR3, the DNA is TGTGCCAGCACCTTACGGGACAGGGCGGTTGATACGCAGTATTTT. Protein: CASTLRDRAVDTQYF.

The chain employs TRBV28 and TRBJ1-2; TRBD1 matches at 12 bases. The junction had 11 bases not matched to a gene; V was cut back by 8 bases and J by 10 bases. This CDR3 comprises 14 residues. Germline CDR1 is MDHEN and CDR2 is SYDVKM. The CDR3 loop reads CASLTSGTGGDYTF. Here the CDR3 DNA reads TGTGCCAGCCTCACCTCTGGGACAGGGGGCGACTACACCTTC.

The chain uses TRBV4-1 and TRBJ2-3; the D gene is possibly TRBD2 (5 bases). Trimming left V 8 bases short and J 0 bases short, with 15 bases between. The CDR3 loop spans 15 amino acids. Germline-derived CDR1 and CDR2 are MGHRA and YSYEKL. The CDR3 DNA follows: TGCGCCAGCCGTGATCGACTACTTAGCACAGATACGCAGTATTTT. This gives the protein CASRDRLLSTDTQYF.

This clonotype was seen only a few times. The CDR3 is CASSPLAGKADTQYF. In DNA form, the CDR3 reads TGTGCCAGCAGCCCACTAGCGGGAAAGGCAGATACGCAGTATTTT. The gene calls are TRBV12-3 or TRBV12-4 and TRBJ2-3; 10 bases fit TRBD2. CDR3 length: 15 amino acids. The V segment lost 6 bases and the J segment 4 bases; nucleotides outside the gene matches: 7.